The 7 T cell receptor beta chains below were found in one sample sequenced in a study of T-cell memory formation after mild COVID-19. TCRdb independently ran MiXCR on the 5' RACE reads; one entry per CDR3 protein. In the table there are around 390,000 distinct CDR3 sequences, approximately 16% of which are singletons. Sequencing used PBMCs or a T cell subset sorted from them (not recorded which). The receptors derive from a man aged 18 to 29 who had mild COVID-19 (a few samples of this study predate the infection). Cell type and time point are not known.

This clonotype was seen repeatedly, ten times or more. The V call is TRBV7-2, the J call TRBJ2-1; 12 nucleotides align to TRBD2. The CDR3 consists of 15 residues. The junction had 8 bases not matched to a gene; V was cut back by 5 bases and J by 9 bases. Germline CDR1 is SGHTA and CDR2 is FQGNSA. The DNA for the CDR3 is TGTGCCAGCAGCCCTGCTAGCGGGGGGGGCCTTGAGCAGTTCTTC. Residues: CASSPASGGGLEQFF.

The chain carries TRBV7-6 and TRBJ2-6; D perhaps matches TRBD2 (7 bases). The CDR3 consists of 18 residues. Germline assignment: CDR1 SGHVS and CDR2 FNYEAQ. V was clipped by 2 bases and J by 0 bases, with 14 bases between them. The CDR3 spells CASSLRRGATSGANVLTF. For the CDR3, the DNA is TGTGCCAGCAGCTTACGTCGGGGGGCGACCTCTGGGGCCAACGTCCTGACTTTC.

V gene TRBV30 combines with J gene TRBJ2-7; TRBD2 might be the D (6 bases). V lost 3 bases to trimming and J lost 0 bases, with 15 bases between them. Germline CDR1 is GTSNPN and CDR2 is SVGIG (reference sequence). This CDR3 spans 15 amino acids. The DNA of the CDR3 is TGTGCCTGGAGAGCCTGGGGGGAGAGCTCCTACGAGCAGTACTTC. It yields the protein CAWRAWGESSYEQYF. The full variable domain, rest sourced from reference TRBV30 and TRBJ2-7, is SQTIHQWPATLVQPVGSPLSLECTVEGTSNPNLYWYRQAAGRGLQLLFYSVGIGQISSEVPQNLSASRPQDRQFILSSKKLLLSDSGFYLCAWRAWGESSYEQYFGPGTRLTVT.

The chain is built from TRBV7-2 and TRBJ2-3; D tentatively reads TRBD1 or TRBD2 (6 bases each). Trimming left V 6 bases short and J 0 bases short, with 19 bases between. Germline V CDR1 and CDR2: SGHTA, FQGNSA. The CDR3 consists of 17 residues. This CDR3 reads CASSQGFGLASTDTQYF. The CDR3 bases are TGTGCCAGCAGTCAGGGGTTCGGCCTAGCGAGCACAGATACGCAGTATTTT.

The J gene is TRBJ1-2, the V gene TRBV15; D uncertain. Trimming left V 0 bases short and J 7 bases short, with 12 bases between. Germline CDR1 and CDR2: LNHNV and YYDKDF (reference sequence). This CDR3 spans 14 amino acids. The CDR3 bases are TGTGCCACCAGCAGAGATTCTGGGTTCGGTGGCTACACCTTC. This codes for CATSRDSGFGGYTF.

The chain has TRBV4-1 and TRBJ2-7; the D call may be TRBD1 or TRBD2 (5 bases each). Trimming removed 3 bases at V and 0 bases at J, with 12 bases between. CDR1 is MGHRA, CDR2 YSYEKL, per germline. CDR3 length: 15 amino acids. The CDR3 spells CASSQGDASSYEQYF. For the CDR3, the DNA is TGCGCCAGCAGCCAGGGGGACGCGAGCTCCTACGAGCAGTACTTC.

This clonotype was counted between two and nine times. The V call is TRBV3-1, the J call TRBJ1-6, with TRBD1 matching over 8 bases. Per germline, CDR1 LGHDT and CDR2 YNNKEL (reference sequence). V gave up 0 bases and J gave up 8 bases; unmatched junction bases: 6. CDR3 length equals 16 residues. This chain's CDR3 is CASSQEGGTGHSPLHF. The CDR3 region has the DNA TGTGCCAGCAGCCAAGAGGGCGGGACAGGACATTCACCCCTCCACTTT.